A selection of T cell receptor beta chains follows, all from one sample in a study of blood T cell repertoires in COVID-19. The protocol was immunoSEQ multiplex PCR, while the TCRdb copy is restricted to in-frame clones and leaves out a portion. The sample lists under 300,000 clones; more than 80% were seen once. The sequenced material came from peripheral blood. These TCRs come from a woman aged 40-49 years with acute or convalescent COVID-19. Both conserved end residues are part of each CDR3. D genes are given only for firm matches. The size entry is marked missing in some rows and otherwise reads once, few, many or a size class.

v_gene | abundance | d_gene | CDR3aa
TRBV3-1/TRBV3-2 | NA | NA | CASSLDDRLLF
TRBV18 | NA | NA | CASSPYTGELFF
TRBV6-5 | NA | TRBD1 | CASSPGQGNQPQHF
TRBV7-8 | NA | TRBD2 | CASSSSGGPSLTDTQYF
TRBV4-1 | NA | NA | CASSQPTGRSNQPQHF
TRBV7-3 | NA | NA | CASSSRVGDSPLHF
TRBV2 | NA | TRBD1 | CASRGDRDGYGYTF
TRBV4-1 | NA | NA | CASSQDGGNEQFF
TRBV3-1/TRBV3-2 | NA | TRBD1 | CASSPRDREGEQFF
TRBV7-9 | many | TRBD1 | CASSGGQGSSPLHF
TRBV7-9 | NA | TRBD1 | CASSRKGQLYSNQPQHF
TRBV30 | once | NA | CAWSLVVGELFF
TRBV5-6 | once | NA | CASSLVVTANYGYTF
TRBV10-3 | NA | NA | CAIKQEGTDTQYF
TRBV6-6 | NA | NA | CASSYSGQRWETQYF
TRBV5-1 | NA | TRBD1 | CASSLAYRGYNEKLFF
TRBV6-1 | once | TRBD2 | CASSETRGLNSQETQYF
TRBV20-1 | NA | TRBD2 | CSASSGGISTDTQYF
TRBV19 | NA | TRBD1 | CASSTGQGPEGPIYF
TRBV12-5 | NA | TRBD1 | CASGSGQGESAGELFF
TRBV5-4 | NA | NA | CASSLGRQGLNTEAFF
TRBV5-4 | NA | NA | CTSSLRGTGVYGYTF
TRBV6-5 | NA | TRBD1 | CASSSQTGGGNTIYF
TRBV2 | NA | NA | CASSTRANTEAFF
TRBV5-1 | NA | NA | CASSFGGYTF
TRBV6-6 | NA | NA | CASKLGLRQTHDTQYF
TRBV7-3 | NA | NA | CATNPGQINSYNSPLHF
TRBV19 | NA | NA | CASRPTAGRSNQPQHF
TRBV4-1 | NA | TRBD2 | CASSPGLAGHQETQYF
TRBV6-5 | NA | NA | CASGQMDIQYF
TRBV7-6 | NA | NA | CASSANRARATEAFF
TRBV2 | once | NA | CASSASFPGATNYGYTF
TRBV5-1 | few | TRBD1 | CASSLGTGSNQPQHF
TRBV11-2 | NA | NA | CASSLGRGSPYGYTF
TRBV3-1/TRBV3-2 | NA | TRBD1 | CASSQASGTGRKETQYF
TRBV11-2 | NA | NA | CASSSEGRGDGYTF
TRBV19 | NA | TRBD1 | CASAKQGLSEKLFF
TRBV4-1 | few | NA | CASSRGVTGELFF
TRBV15 | NA | NA | CATADSRYYSPLHF
TRBV10-2 | NA | NA | CASSESAVPWDGYTF
TRBV27 | NA | TRBD2 | CASSFQAGGTDTQYF
TRBV6-5 | few | TRBD1 | CATLSGTGSNQPQHF
TRBV5-5 | NA | NA | CASSFDRTVYGYTF
TRBV6-6 | NA | NA | CAGRDGGTEAFF
TRBV29-1 | NA | NA | CSALGGDEAFF
TRBV19 | few | TRBD1 | CASSLGGQRGVEKLFF
TRBV9 | NA | NA | CASSARLGAYGYTF
TRBV2 | NA | NA | CAKGPGGLNTEAFF
TRBV3-1/TRBV3-2 | NA | TRBD1 | CASSLRVRGQGRGLGGYTF
TRBV12-5 | once | TRBD1 | CASGTGQGVNNEQFF
TRBV3-1/TRBV3-2 | NA | TRBD1 | CASSQAGAGGREGYTF